This TCR beta chain emerged from a study of T-cell memory formation after mild COVID-19. The CDR3 runs to 15 residues. Trimming at V came to 5 bases and at J to 6 bases, leaving 9 bases not matched to a gene. CDR1 SGHTA and CDR2 FQGNSA come from the germline V gene. This clonotype was seen a few times. One entry per CDR3 protein, called by TCRdb with MiXCR from the 5' RACE reads. The data hold 89,000 or so distinct CDR3 sequences, with 10% to 15% observed a single time. This receptor was obtained from a man between 18 and 35 years old who had mild COVID-19 (a few samples of this study predate the infection). Cell type and time point are not known. Sequencing was performed on PBMCs or a T cell subset sorted from them (not recorded which). The genes are TRBV7-2 and TRBJ2-2; 7 positions match TRBD1. Here the CDR3 reads CASSQTGARAGELFF. In DNA form, the CDR3 reads TGTGCCAGCAGCCAAACAGGGGCTCGGGCCGGGGAGCTGTTTTTT.